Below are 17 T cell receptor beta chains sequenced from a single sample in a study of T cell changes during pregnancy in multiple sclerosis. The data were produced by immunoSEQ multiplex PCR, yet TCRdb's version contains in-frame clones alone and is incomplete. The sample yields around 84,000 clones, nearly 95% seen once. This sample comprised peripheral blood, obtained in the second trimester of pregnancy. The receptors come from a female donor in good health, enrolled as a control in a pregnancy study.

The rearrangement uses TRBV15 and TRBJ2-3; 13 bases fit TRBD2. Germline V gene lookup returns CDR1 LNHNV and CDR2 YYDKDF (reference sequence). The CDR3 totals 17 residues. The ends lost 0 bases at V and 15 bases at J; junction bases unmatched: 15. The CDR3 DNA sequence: TGTGCCACCAGCAGAGACCCTATCGGCACCGGGACTAGCGGGACATATTTT. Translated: CATSRDPIGTGTSGTYF. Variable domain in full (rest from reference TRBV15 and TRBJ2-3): DAMVIQNPRYQVTQFGKPVTLSCSQTLNHNVMYWYQQKSSQAPKLLFHYYDKDFNNEADTPDNFQSRRPNTSFCFLDIRSPGLGDTAMYLCATSRDPIGTGTSGTYFGPGTRLTVL.

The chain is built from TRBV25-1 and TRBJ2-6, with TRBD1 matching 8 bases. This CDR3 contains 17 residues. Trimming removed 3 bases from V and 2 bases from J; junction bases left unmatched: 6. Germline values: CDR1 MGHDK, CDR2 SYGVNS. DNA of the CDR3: TGTGCCAGCAGTGAGCGGGACAGGTTCCCTGGGGCCAACGTCCTGACTTTC. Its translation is CASSERDRFPGANVLTF.

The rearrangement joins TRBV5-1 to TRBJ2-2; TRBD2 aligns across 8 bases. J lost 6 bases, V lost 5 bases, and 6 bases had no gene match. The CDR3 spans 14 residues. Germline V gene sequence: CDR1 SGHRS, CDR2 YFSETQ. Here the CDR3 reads CASRSGSGSGELFF. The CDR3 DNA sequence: TGCGCCAGCAGGAGCGGGAGTGGTTCCGGGGAGCTGTTTTTT.

For the CDR3, the DNA is TGTGCCAGCAGGATTGACCGGGAGGGTTACAATGAGCAGTTCTTC. Amino acids: CASRIDREGYNEQFF. The chain joins TRBV11-1 to TRBJ2-1; 8 nucleotides match TRBD2. CDR3 length: 15 amino acids. The junction had 8 bases not matched to a gene; V was cut back by 6 bases and J by 4 bases. Germline V CDR1 and CDR2: SGHAT, FQDESV (reference sequence).

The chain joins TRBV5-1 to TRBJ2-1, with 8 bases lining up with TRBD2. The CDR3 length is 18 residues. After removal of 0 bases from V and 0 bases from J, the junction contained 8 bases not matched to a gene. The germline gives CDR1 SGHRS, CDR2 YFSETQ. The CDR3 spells CASSLAGGAGGSYNEQFF. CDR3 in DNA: TGCGCCAGCAGCTTGGCCGGCGGGGCGGGAGGCTCCTACAATGAGCAGTTCTTC.

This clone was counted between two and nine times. CDR3 DNA sequence: TGTGCCAACCAAGGACAGGGGGTAGGAGGAGAGACCCAGTACTTC. Translation: CANQGQGVGGETQYF. V is TRBV6-1 and J is TRBJ2-5, with 10 bases fitting TRBD1. Trimming cost V 10 bases and J 4 bases; bases outside gene matches: 12. CDR3 length: 15 amino acids. CDR1 is MNHNS and CDR2 is SASEGT in the germline V gene.

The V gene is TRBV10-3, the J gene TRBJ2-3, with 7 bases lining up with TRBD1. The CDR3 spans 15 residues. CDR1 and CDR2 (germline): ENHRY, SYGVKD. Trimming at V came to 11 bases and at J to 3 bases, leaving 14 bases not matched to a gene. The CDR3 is CAVRSAQGRTDTQYF. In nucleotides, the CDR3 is TGTGCCGTCCGCTCGGCACAGGGGCGAACAGATACGCAGTATTTT.

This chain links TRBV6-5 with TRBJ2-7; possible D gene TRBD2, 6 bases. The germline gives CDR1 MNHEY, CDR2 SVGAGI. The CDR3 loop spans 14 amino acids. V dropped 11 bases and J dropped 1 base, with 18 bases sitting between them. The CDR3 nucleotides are TGTGCCGGCTCCAAGGAGGGTCGGTCCTACGAGCAGTACTTC. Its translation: CAGSKEGRSYEQYF.

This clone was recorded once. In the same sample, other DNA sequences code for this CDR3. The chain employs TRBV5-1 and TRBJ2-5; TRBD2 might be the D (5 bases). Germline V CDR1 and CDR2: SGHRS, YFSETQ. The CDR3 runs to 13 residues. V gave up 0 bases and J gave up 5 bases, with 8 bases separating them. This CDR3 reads CASSLVGEETQYF. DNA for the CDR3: TGCGCCAGCAGCTTGGTCGGGGAGGAGACCCAGTACTTC.

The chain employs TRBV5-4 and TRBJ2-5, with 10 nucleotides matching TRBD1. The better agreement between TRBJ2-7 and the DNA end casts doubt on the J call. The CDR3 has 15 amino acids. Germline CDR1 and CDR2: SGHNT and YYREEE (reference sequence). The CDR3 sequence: CASSLRGGTGAEQYF. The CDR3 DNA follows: TGTGCCAGCAGCTTGAGGGGGGGGACAGGGGCCGAGCAGTACTTC.

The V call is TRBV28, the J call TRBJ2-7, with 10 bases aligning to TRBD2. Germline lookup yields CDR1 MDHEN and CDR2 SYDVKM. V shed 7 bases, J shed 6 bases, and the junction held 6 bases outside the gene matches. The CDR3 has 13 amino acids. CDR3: CASISGTSAEQYF. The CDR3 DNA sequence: TGTGCCAGCATCTCCGGGACTAGCGCCGAGCAGTACTTC.

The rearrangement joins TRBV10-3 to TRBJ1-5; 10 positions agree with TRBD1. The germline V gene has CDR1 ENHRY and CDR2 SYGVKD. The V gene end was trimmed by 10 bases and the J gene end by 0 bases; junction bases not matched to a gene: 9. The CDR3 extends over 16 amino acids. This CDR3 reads CATWEGQGNSNQPQHF. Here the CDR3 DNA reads TGTGCCACCTGGGAGGGACAGGGGAATAGCAATCAGCCCCAGCATTTT.

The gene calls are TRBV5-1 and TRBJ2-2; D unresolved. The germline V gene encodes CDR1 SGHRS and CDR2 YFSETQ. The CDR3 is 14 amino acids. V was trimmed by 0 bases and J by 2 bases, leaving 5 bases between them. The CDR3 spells CASSLDSNTGELFF. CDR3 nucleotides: TGCGCCAGCAGCTTGGACAGTAACACCGGGGAGCTGTTTTTT.

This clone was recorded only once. This CDR3 reads CAKIRERVFSEQYF. The DNA for the CDR3 is TGTGCCAAAATAAGGGAGAGGGTTTTCTCCGAGCAGTACTTC. The V and J genes are TRBV6-5 and TRBJ2-7; D may be TRBD2 (5 bases). V was clipped by 10 bases and J by 6 bases, with 22 bases between them. The CDR3 is 14 residues long. Germline V gene data show CDR1 as MNHEY and CDR2 as SVGAGI.

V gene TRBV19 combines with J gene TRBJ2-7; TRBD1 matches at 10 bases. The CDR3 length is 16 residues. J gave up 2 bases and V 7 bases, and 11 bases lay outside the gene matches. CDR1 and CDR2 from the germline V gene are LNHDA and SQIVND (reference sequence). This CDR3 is CASTDPPGQGTYEQYF. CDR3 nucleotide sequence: TGTGCCAGTACAGACCCCCCGGGACAGGGGACCTACGAGCAGTACTTC. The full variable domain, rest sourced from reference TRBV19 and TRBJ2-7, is DGGITQSPKYLFRKEGQNVTLSCEQNLNHDAMYWYRQDPGQGLRLIYYSQIVNDFQKGDIAEGYSVSREKKESFPLTVTSAQKNPTAFYLCASTDPPGQGTYEQYFGPGTRLTVT.

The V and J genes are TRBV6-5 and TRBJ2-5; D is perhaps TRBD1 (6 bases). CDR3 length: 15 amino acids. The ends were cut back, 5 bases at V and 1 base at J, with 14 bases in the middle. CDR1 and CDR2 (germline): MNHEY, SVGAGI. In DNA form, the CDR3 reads TGTGCCAGCAGTACAATACAGGGCACCCAAGAGACCCAGTACTTC. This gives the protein CASSTIQGTQETQYF.

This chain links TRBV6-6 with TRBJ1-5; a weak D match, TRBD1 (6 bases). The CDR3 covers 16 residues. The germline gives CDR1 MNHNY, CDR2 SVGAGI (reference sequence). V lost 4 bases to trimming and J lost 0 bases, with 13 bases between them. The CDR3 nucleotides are TGTGCCAGCAGTTTACCGTCAGGGGATAGCAATCAGCCCCAGCATTTT. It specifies CASSLPSGDSNQPQHF.